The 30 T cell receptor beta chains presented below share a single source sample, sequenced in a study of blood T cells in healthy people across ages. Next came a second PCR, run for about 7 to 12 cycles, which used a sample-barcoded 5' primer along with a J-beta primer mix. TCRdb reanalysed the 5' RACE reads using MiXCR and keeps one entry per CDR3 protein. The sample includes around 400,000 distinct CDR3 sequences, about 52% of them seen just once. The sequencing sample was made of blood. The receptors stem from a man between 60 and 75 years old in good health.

The CDR3 nucleotides read TGTGCCAGCGGAATTTGGTCTAATGAAAAACTGTTTTTT. It yields the protein CASGIWSNEKLFF. The J gene is TRBJ1-4, the V gene TRBV28; D gene unclear. Germline values: CDR1 MDHEN, CDR2 SYDVKM. The V gene lost 8 bases and the J gene lost 3 bases, with 10 bases spanning the gap. This CDR3 region has 13 residues. Filled out from reference TRBV28 and TRBJ1-4, the complete variable domain reads DVKVTQSSRYLVKRTGEKVFLECVQDMDHENMFWYRQDPGLGLRLIYFSYDVKMKEKGDIPEGYSVSREKKERFSLILESASTNQTSMYLCASGIWSNEKLFFGSGTQLSVL.

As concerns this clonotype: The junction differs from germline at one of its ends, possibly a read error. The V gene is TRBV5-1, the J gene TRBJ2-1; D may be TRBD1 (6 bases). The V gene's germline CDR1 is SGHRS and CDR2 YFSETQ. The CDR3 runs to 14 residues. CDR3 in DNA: TGCGCCAGCAGCCTGGAACAGGGTACCGATGAGCAGCTCTTC. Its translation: CASSLEQGTDEQLF.

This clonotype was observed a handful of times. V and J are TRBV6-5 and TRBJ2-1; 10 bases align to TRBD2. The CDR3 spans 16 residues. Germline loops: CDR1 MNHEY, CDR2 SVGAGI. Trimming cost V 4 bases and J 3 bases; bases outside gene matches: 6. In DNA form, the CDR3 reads TGTGCCAGCAGTTCCCCCCGGACTAGCGGCTACAATGAGCAGTTCTTC. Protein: CASSSPRTSGYNEQFF.

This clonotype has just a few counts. The chain's CDR3 is CASSPQLNRRTDTQYF. The CDR3 coding sequence is TGTGCCAGCAGCCCCCAACTGAATCGGCGCACAGATACGCAGTATTTT. The J gene is TRBJ2-3, the V gene TRBV7-3; D gene ambiguous. CDR3 length: 16 residues. CDR1 and CDR2 (germline): SGHTA, FQGTGA. The V end was cut by 5 bases, the J end by 1 base, with 16 bases between.

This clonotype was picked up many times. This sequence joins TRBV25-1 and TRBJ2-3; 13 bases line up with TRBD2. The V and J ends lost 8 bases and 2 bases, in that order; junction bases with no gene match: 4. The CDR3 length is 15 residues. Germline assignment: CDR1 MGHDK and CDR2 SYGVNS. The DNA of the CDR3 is TGTGCCAGCGTGGGACTAGCGGGGCCCACAGATACGCAGTATTTT. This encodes CASVGLAGPTDTQYF.

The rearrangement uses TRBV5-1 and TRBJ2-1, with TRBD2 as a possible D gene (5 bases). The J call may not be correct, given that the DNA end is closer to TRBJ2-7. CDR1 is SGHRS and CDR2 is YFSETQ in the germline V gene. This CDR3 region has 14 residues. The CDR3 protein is CASSLGGDYNEQYF. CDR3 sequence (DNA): TGCGCCAGCAGCTTGGGGGGAGATTACAATGAGCAGTACTTC.

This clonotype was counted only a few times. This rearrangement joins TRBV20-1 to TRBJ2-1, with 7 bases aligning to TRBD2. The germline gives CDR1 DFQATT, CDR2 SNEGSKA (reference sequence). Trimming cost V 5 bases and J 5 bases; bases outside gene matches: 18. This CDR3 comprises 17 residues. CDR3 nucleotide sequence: TGCAGTGCTCTCGGGATGAGCGGGATTGTTCGGCACAATGAGCAGTTCTTC. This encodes CSALGMSGIVRHNEQFF.

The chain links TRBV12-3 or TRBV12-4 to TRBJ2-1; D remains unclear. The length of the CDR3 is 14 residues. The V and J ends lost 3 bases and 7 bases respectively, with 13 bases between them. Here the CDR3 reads CASSFRQTENEQFF. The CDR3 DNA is TGTGCCAGCAGTTTCCGGCAGACTGAGAATGAGCAGTTCTTC.

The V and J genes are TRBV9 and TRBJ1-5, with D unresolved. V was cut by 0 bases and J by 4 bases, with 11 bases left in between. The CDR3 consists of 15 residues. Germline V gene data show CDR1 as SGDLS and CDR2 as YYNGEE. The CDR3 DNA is TGTGCCAGCAGCGTAGCTACGGGCCCTAATCAGCCCCAGCATTTT. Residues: CASSVATGPNQPQHF.

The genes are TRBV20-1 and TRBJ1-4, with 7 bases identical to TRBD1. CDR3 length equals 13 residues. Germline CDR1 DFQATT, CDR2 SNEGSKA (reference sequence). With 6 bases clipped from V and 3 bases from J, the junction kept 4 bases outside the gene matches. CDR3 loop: CSARQGPNEKLFF. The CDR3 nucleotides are TGCAGTGCGAGACAGGGCCCTAATGAAAAACTGTTTTTT.

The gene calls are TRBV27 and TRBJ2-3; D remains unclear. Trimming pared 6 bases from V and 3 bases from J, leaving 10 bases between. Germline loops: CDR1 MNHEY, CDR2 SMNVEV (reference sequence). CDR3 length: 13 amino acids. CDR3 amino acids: CASSSIATDTQYF. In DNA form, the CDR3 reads TGTGCCAGCAGCTCAATTGCAACAGATACGCAGTATTTT.

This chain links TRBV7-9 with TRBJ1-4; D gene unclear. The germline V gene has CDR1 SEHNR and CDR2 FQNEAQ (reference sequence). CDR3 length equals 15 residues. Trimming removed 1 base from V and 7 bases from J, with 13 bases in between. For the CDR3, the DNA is TGTGCCAGCAGCTTAGGCGGGAACCCTGGTGAAAAACTGTTTTTT. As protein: CASSLGGNPGEKLFF.

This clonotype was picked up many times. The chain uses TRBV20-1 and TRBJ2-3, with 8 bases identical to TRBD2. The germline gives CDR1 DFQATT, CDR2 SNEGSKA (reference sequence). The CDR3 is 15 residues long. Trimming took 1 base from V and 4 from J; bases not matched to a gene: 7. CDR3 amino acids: CSARVPGGRSDTQYF. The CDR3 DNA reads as TGCAGTGCTAGAGTACCGGGGGGGCGCTCAGATACGCAGTATTTT.

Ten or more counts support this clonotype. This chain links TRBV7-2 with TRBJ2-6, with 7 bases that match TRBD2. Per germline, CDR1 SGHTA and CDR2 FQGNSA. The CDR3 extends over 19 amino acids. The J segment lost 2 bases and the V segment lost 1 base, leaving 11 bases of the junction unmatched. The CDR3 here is CASSLVPPGRGAGANVLTF. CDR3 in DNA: TGTGCCAGCAGCTTAGTCCCCCCGGGGAGGGGTGCTGGGGCCAACGTCCTGACTTTC.

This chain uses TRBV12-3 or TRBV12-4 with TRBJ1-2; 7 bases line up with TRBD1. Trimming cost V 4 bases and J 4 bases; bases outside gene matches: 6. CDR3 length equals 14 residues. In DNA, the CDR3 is TGTGCCAGCAGTTGGGGCGGGACAGTCTATGGCTACACCTTC. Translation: CASSWGGTVYGYTF.

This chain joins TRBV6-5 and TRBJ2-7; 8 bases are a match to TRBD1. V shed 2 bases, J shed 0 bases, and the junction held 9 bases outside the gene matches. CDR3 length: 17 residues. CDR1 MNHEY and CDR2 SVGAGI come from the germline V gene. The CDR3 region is CASSYDTGTGHSYEQYF. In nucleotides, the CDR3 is TGTGCCAGCAGTTACGATACCGGGACAGGACACTCCTACGAGCAGTACTTC.

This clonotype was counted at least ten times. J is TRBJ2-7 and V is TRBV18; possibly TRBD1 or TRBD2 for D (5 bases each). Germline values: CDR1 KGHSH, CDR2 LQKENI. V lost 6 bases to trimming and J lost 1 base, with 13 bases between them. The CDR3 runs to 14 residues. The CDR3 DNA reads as TGTGCCAGCTCCCGAGGGGCTCAATCCTACGAGCAGTACTTC. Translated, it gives CASSRGAQSYEQYF. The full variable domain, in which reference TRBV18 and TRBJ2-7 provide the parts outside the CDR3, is NAGVMQNPRHLVRRRGQEARLRCSPMKGHSHVYWYRQLPEEGLKFMVYLQKENIIDESGMPKERFSAEFPKEGPSILRIQQVVRGDSAAYFCASSRGAQSYEQYFGPGTRLTVT.

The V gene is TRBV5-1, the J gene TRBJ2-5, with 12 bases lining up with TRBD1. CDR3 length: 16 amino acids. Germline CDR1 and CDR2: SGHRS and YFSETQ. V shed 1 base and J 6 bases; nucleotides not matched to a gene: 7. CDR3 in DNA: TGCGCCAGCAGCTTGTTTGGGACAGGGGGCCAGAAGACCCAGTACTTC. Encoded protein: CASSLFGTGGQKTQYF.

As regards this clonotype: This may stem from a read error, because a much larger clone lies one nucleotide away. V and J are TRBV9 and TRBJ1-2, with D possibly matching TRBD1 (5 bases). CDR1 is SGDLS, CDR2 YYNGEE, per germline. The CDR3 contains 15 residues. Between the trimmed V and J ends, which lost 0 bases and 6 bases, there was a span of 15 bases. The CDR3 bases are TGTGCCAGCAGCGTAGGCTCCCGGGACGGGCATGGCTACACCTTC. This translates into CASSVGSRDGHGYTF.

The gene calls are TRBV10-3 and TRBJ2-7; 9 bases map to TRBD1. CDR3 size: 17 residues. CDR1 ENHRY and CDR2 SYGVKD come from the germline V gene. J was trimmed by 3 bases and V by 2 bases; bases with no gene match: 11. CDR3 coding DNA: TGTGCCATCAGTGAGGAGGAGTCCGGGACAGGGCACTACGAGCAGTACTTC. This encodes CAISEEESGTGHYEQYF.

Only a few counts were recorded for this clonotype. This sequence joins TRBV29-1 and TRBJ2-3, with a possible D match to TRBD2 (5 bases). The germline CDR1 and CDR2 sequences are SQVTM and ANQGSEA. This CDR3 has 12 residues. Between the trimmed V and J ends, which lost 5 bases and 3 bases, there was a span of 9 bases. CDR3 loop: CSVHTRTDTQYF. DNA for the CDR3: TGCAGCGTTCATACTAGAACAGATACGCAGTATTTT.

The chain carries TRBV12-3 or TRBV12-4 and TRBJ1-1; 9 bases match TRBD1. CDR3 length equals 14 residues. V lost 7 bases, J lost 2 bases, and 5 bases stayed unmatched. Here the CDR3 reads CASTRDRVNTEAFF. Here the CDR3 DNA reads TGTGCCAGCACCCGGGACAGGGTCAACACTGAAGCTTTCTTT.

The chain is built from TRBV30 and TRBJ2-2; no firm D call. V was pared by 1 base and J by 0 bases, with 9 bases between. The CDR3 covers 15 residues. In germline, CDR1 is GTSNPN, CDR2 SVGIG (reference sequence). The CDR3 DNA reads TGTGCCTGGAGTGCGTGGACCTCGAACACCGGGGAGCTGTTTTTT. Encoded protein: CAWSAWTSNTGELFF.

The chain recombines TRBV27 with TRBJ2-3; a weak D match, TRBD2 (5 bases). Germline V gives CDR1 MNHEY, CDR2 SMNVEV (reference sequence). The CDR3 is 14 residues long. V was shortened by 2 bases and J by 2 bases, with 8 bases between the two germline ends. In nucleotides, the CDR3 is TGTGCCAGCAGTTTAATGCGGGCCACAGATACGCAGTATTTT. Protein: CASSLMRATDTQYF.

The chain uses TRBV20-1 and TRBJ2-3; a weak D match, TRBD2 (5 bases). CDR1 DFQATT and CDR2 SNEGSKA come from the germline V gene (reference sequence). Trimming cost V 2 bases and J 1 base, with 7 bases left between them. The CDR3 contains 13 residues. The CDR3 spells CSARFGGTDTQYF. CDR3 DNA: TGCAGTGCTAGATTCGGGGGCACAGATACGCAGTATTTT.

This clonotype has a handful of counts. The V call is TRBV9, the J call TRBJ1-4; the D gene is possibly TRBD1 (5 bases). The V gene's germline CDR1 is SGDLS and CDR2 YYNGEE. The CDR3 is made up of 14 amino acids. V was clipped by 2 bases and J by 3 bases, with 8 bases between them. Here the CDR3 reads CASSVGGSNEKLFF. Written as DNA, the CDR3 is TGTGCCAGCAGCGTTGGGGGGTCTAATGAAAAACTGTTTTTT. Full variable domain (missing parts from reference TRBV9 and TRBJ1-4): DSGVTQTPKHLITATGQRVTLRCSPRSGDLSVYWYQQSLDQGLQFLIQYYNGEERAKGNILERFSAQQFPDLHSELNLSSLELGDSALYFCASSVGGSNEKLFFGSGTQLSVL.

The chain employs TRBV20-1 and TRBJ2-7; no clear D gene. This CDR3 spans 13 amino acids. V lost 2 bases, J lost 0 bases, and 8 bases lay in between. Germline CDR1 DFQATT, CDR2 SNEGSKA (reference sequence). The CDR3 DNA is TGCAGTGCTAGACAGAGTTCCTCCTACGAGCAGTACTTC. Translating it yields CSARQSSSYEQYF.

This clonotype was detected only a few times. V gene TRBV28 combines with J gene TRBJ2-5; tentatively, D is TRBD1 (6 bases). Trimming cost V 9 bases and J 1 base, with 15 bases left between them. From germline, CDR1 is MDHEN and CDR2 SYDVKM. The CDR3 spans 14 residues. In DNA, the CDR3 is TGTGCCAGTCGCATACAGGGCCCCCAAGAGACCCAGTACTTC. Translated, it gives CASRIQGPQETQYF.

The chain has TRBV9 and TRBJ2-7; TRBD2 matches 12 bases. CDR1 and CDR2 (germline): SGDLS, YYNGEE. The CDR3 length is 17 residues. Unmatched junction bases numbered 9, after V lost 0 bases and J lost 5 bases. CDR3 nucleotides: TGTGCCAGCAGCGTAGGGGCTAGCGGGAGGGCCAGTCACGAGCAGTACTTC. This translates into CASSVGASGRASHEQYF. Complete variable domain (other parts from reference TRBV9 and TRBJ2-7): DSGVTQTPKHLITATGQRVTLRCSPRSGDLSVYWYQQSLDQGLQFLIQYYNGEERAKGNILERFSAQQFPDLHSELNLSSLELGDSALYFCASSVGASGRASHEQYFGPGTRLTVT.

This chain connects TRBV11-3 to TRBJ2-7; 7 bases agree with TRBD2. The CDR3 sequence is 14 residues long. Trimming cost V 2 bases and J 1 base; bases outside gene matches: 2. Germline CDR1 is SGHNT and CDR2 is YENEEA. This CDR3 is CASSLRAGSYEQYF. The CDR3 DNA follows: TGTGCCAGCAGCTTACGAGCGGGATCCTACGAGCAGTACTTC.